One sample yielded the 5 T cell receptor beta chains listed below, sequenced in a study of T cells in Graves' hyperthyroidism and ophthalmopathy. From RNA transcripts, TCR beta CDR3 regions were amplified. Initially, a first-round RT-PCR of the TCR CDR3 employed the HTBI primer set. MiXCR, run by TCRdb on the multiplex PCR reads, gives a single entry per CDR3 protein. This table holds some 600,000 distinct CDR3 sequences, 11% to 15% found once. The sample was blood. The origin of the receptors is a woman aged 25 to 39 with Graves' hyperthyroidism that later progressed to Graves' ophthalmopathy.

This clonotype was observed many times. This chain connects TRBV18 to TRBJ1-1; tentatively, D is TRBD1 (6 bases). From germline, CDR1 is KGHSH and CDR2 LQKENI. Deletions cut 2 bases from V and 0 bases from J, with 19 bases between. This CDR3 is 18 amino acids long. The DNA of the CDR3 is TGTGCCAGCTCACCAGAAATGGTGAGAGGGGGTCTGAACACTGAAGCTTTCTTT. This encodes CASSPEMVRGGLNTEAFF.

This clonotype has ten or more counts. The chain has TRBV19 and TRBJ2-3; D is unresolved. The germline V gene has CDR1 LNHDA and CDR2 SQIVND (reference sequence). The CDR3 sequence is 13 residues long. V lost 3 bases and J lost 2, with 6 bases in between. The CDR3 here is CASSMRITDTQYF. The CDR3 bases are TGTGCCAGTAGTATGAGGATCACAGATACGCAGTATTTT.

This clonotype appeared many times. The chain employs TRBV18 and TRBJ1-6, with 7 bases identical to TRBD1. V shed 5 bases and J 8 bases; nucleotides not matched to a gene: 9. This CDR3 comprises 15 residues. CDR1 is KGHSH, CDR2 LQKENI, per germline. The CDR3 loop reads CASSSETGLHSPLHF. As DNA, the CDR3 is TGTGCCAGCTCATCCGAGACAGGGCTCCATTCACCCCTCCACTTT.

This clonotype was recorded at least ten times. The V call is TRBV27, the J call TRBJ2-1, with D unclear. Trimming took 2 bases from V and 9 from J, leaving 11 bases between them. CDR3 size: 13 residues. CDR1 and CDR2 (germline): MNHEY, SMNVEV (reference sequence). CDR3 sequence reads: CASSLIRLSEQFF. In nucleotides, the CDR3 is TGTGCCAGCAGTTTAATTCGGTTAAGTGAGCAGTTCTTC.

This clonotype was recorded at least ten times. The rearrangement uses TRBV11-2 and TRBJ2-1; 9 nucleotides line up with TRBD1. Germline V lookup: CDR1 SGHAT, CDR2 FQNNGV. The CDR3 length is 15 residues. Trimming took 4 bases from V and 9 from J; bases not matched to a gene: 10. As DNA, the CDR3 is TGTGCCAGCAGCTGGCTCCGGGACAGGGAATTTGAGCAGTTCTTC. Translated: CASSWLRDREFEQFF.